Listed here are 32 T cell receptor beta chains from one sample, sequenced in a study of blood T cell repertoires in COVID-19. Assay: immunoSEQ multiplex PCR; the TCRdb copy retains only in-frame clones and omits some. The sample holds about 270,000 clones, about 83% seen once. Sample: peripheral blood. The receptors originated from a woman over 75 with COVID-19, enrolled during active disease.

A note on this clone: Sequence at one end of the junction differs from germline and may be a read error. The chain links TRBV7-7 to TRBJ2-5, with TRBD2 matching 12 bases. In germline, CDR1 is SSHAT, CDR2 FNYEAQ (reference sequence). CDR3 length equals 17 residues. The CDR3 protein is CASSLGASGGARETQYF. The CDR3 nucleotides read TGTGCTAGCAGCTTAGGGGCTAGCGGGGGGGCCCGGGAGACCCAGTACTTC. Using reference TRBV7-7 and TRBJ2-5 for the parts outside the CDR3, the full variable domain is GAGVSQSPRYKVTKRGQDVTLRCDPISSHATLYWYQQALGQGPEFLTYFNYEAQPDKSGLPSDRFSAERPEGSISTLTIQRTEQRDSAMYRCASSLGASGGARETQYFGPGTRLLVL.

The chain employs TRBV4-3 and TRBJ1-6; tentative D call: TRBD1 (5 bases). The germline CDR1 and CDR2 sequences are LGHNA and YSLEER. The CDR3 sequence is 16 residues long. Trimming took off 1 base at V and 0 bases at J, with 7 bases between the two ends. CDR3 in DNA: TGCGCCAGCAGCCAAGGACAGAGCTCCTATAATTCACCCCTCCACTTT. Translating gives CASSQGQSSYNSPLHF.

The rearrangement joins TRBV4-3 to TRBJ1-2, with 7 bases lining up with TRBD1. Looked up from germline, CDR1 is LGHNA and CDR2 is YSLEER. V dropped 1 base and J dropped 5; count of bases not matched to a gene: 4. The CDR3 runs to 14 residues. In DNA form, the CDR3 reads TGCGCCAGCAGCCAAGTAGGCAGGGGGTATGGCTACACCTTC. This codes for CASSQVGRGYGYTF.

CDR3 nucleotides: TGCAGCGTTGGCGAGGGCTATAATTCACCCCTCCACTTT. The encoded protein is CSVGEGYNSPLHF. The chain joins TRBV29-1 to TRBJ1-6, with D hard to call. The germline gives CDR1 SQVTM, CDR2 ANQGSEA. The CDR3 has 13 residues. V shed 4 bases and J shed 3 bases, with 7 bases lying between them.

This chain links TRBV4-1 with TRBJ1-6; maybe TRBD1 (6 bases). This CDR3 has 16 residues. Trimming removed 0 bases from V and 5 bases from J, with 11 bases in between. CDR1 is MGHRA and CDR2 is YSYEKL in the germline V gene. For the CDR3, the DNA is TGCGCCAGCAGCCAAGACGGGACACTTAATAATTCACCCCTCCACTTT. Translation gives CASSQDGTLNNSPLHF.

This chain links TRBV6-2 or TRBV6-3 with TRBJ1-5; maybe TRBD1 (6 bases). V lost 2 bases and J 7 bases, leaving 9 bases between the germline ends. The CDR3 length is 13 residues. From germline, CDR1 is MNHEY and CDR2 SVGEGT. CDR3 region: CASSYATGQPQHF. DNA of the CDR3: TGTGCCAGCAGTTACGCGACAGGCCAGCCCCAGCATTTT.

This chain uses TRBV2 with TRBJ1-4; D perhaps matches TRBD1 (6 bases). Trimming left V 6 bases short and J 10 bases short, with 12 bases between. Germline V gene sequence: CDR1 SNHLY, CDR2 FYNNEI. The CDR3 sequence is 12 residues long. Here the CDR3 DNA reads TGTGCCAGCAGCGGGGAAGGGGGAAAACTGTTTTTT. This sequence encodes CASSGEGGKLFF.

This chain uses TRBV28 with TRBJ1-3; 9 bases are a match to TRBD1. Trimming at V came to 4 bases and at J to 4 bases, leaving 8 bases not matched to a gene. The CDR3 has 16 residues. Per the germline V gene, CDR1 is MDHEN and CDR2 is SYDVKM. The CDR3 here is CASSSTGTGIGNTIYF. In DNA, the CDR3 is TGTGCCAGCAGTTCCACCGGGACAGGGATCGGAAACACCATATATTTT.

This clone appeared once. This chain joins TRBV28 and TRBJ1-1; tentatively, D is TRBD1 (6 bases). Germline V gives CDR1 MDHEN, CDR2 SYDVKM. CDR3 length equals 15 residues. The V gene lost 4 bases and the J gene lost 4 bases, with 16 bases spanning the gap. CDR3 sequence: CASSYVRRGTTEAFF. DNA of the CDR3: TGTGCCAGCAGTTACGTGAGAAGGGGGACCACTGAAGCTTTCTTT.

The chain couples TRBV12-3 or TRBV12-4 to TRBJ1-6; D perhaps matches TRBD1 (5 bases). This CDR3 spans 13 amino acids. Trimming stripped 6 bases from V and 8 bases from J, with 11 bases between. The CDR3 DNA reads TGTGCCAGCAGGCCAGACAGTTATTCACCCCTCCACTTT. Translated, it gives CASRPDSYSPLHF.

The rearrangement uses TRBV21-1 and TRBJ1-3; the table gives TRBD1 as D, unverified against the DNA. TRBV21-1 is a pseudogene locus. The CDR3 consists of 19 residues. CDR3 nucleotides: TGTGCCAGCATCCCGGGATGTGGTGGGGGCGATAACTCTGGAAACACCATATATTTT. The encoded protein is CASIPGCGGGDNSGNTIYF.

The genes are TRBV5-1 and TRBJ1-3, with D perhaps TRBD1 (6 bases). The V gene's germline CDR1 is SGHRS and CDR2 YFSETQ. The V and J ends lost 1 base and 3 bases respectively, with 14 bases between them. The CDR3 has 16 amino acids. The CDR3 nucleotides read TGCGCCAGCAGCTTGCCGACAGGAGGTGGTGGAAACACCATATATTTT. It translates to CASSLPTGGGGNTIYF.

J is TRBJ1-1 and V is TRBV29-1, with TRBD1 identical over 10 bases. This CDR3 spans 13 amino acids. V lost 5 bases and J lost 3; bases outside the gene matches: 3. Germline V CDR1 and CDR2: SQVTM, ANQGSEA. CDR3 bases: TGCAGCGTTTGGGACAGGGGAGACACTGAAGCTTTCTTT. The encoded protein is CSVWDRGDTEAFF.

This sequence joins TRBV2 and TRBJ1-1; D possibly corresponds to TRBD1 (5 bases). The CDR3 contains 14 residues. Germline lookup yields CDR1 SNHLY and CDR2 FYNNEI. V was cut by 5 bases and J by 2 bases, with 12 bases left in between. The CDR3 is CASSFQGGNTEAFF. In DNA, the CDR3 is TGTGCCAGCAGTTTCCAGGGTGGAAACACTGAAGCTTTCTTT.

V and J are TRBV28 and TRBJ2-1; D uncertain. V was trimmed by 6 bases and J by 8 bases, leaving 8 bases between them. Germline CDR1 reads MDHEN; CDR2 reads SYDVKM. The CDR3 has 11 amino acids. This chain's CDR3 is CASSPRDEQFF. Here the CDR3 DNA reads TGTGCCAGCAGCCCTAGAGATGAGCAGTTCTTC.

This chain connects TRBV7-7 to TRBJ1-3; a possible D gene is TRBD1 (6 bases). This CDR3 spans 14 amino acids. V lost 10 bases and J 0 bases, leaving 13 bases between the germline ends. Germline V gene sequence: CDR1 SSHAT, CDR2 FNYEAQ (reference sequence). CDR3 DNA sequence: TGTGCCACGTGGGCAGGGGACTCTGGAAACACCATATATTTT. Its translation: CATWAGDSGNTIYF.

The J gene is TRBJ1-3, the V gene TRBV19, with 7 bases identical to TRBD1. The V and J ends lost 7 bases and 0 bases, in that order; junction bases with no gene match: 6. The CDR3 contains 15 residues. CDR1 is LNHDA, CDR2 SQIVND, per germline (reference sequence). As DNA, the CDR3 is TGTGCCAGTAATCCGGACAGGCTCTCTGGAAACACCATATATTTT. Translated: CASNPDRLSGNTIYF. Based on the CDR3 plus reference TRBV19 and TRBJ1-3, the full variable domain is DGGITQSPKYLFRKEGQNVTLSCEQNLNHDAMYWYRQDPGQGLRLIYYSQIVNDFQKGDIAEGYSVSREKKESFPLTVTSAQKNPTAFYLCASNPDRLSGNTIYFGEGSWLTVV.

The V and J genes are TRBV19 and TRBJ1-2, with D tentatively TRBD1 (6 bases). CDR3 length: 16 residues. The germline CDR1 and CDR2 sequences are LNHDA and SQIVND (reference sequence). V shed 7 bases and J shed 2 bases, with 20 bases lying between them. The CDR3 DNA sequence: TGTGCCAGTAAGGGTCTATCCGGGACACTCAACTATGGCTACACCTTC. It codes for CASKGLSGTLNYGYTF.

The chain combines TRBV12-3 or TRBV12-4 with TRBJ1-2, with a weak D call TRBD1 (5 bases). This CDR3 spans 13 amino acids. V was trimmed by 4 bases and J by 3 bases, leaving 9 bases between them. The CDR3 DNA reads TGTGCCAGCAGTTATCTAGGGGACTATGGCTACACCTTC. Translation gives CASSYLGDYGYTF.

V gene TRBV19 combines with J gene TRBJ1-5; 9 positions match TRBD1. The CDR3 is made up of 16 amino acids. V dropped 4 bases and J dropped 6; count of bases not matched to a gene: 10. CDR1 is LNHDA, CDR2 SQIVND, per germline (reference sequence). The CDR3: CASSTLGQGLGQPQHF. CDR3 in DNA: TGTGCCAGTAGTACCTTGGGACAGGGATTGGGTCAGCCCCAGCATTTT.

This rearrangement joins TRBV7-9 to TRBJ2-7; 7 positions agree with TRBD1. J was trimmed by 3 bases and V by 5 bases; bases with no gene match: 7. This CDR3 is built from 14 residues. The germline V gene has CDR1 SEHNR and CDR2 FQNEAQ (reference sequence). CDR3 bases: TGTGCCAGCAGCCACCCGGGACAGAACTACGAGCAGTACTTC. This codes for CASSHPGQNYEQYF.

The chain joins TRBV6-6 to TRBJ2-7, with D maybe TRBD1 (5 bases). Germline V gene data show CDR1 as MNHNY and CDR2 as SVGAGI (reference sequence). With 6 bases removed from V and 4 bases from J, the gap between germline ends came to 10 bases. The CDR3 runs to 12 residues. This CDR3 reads CASSTTGYEQYV. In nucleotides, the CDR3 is TGTGCCAGCAGCACCACAGGTTACGAGCAGTACGTC.

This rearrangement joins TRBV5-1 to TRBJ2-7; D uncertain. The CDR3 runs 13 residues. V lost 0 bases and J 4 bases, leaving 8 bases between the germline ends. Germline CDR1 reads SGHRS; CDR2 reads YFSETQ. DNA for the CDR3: TGCGCCAGCAGCTTGGCCGGTCCTTACGAGCAGTACTTC. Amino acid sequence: CASSLAGPYEQYF.

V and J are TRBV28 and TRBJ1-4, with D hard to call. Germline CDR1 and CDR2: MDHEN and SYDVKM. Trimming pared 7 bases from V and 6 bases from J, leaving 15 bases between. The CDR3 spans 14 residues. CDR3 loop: CASNRFRRDEKLFF. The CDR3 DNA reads TGTGCCAGCAACCGATTTAGGAGGGATGAAAAACTGTTTTTT.

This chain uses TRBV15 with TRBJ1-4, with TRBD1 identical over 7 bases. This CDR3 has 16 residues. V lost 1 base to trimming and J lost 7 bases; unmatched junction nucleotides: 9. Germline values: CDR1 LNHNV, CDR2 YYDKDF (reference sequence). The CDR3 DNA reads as TGTGCCACCAGCAGAGGCACACAGGGGCTGGTTGAAAAACTGTTTTTT. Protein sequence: CATSRGTQGLVEKLFF. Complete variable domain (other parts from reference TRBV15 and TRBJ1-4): DAMVIQNPRYQVTQFGKPVTLSCSQTLNHNVMYWYQQKSSQAPKLLFHYYDKDFNNEADTPDNFQSRRPNTSFCFLDIRSPGLGDTAMYLCATSRGTQGLVEKLFFGSGTQLSVL.

CDR3 coding DNA: TGTGCCAGCAACTTTCAGGGGGACCGGCCCCAGCATTTT. Translated: CASNFQGDRPQHF. V and J are TRBV28 and TRBJ1-5; 7 positions agree with TRBD1. This CDR3 comprises 13 residues. From germline, CDR1 is MDHEN and CDR2 SYDVKM. Germline trimming cut 7 bases from V and 9 bases from J; bases unmatched to any gene: 9.

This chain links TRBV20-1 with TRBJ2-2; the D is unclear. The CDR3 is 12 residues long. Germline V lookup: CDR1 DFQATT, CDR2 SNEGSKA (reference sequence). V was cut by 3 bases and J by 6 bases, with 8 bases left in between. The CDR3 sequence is CSASSLAGELFF. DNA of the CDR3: TGCAGTGCTAGTAGCCTCGCCGGGGAGCTGTTTTTT.

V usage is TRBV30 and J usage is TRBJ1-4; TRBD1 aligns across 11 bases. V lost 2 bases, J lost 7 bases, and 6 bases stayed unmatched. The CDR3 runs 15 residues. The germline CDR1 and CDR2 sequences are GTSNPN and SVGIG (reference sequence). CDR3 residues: CAWSLDRGRSEKLFF. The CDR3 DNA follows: TGTGCCTGGAGTCTGGACAGGGGGCGGAGTGAAAAACTGTTTTTT.

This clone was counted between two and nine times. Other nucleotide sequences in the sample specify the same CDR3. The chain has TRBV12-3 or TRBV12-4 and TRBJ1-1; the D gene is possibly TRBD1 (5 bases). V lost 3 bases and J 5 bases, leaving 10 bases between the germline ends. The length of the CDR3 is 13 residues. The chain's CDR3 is CASSFTGRTEAFF. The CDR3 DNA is TGTGCCAGCAGTTTTACAGGAAGAACTGAAGCTTTCTTT.

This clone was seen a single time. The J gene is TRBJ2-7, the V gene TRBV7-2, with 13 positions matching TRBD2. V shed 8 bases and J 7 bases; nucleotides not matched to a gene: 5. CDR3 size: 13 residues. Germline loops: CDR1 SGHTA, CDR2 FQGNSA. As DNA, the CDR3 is TGTGCCAGCCGACTAGCGGGGGGAAATGAGCAGTACTTC. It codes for CASRLAGGNEQYF.

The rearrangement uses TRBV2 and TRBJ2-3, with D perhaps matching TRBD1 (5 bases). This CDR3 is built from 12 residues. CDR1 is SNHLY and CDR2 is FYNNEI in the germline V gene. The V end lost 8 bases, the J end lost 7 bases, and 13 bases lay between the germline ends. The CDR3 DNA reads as TGTGCCAGCCGCCCACAGGATTATACGCAGTATTTT. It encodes CASRPQDYTQYF.

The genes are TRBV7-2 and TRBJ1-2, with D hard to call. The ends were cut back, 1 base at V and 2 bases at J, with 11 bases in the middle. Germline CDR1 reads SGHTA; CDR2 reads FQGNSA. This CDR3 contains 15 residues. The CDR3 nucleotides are TGTGCCAGCAGCTTAGGGAGAGGGCAGAACTATGGCTACACCTTC. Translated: CASSLGRGQNYGYTF.